This entry describes one T cell receptor (beta chain). The sample holds a few counts of this clonotype. No antigen is known for it. No much larger clone exists at a distance of one base, and base qualities are not known. This specimen comes from a study of T-cell memory formation after mild COVID-19 (dated by TCRdb to the early 2020s). The study in broad terms: TCR sequence clusters from the two donors were largely donor specific. T-cell clones expanding and contracting after mild COVID-19 in two donors were tracked by longitudinal TCRalpha and TCRbeta repertoire sequencing. The cohort comprised two young, previously healthy adult volunteers, one female and one male. Beyond this particular receptor, the publication reports: Contracting CD4+ clones were located mainly in the CM and EM memory subsets, whereas CD8+ clones were found to be enriched in EMRA. Clones that contracted from day 15 to 85 showed balanced CD4/CD8 phenotypes, whereas a second wave of clones that expanded from day 15 to 37 leaned towards CD4+. Only a couple of mild cases were covered in the study, and larger cohorts including severe cases with pre-infection samples were considered necessary. Whether the second-wave clones peaking on day 37 were SARS-CoV-2 specific was not confirmed. Some responding clones were detected in pre-infection memory, suggesting pre-existing cross-reactive memory T cells joined the SARS-CoV-2 response.

V trim: 4 bases; J trim: 6 bases; unmatched bases: 7. Looking up the germline V gene yields CDR1 SGHRS and CDR2 YFSETQ. Including the terminal cysteine and phenylalanine, the CDR3 comprises 15 residues. The kept DNA is CDR3 alone, 45 bases in frame from the first base. Sequencing instrument: Illumina NovaSeq 6000. Using 5'RACE with constant-segment primers, TCRalpha and TCRbeta cDNA libraries were constructed, with sample barcodes and unique molecular identifiers added in the process. RNA was extracted from every sample with Trizol reagent. Library amplification was performed in two PCR steps, and a second sample barcode and Illumina TruSeq adapters were introduced in the second step. Libraries were sequenced on an Illumina NovaSeq with 2 x 150 bp paired-end reads. Per the authors' processing: Reads were demultiplexed and collapsed into UMI-guided consensus sequences with migec v1.2.7. With mixcr v2.1.11, UMI consensuses were aligned to TRA and TRB V and J templates and assembled into clonotypes. A clonotype was counted as expanded or contracted only when both edgeR and NoisET called the clonotype significant, with the noise models trained on biological replicates. edgeR calls used a false discovery rate-adjusted p below 0.01 and a log2 fold-change threshold of 1. PCA with hierarchical clustering of max-normalized trajectories of the 1000 most abundant clonotypes was used as exploratory dynamics analysis. Each responding clone was given a CD4 or CD8 phenotype based on the CD4+ and CD8+ repertoires, which had been sequenced separately. The public reads were run again by TCRdb, first through fastp at Q25 and then through MiXCR, and only productive beta chains were kept. Merged by CDR3 protein, the rows form single entries marked with the most common genes and DNA. TCRdb's processing, not the study's, gives the V and J calls here. The sample table holds 470,000 or so distinct CDR3 sequences, of which approximately 18% were seen once. Of the sample, 20% to 25% is held by the ten largest clones.

Ficoll-Paque density gradient centrifugation was used to isolate PBMCs. The sequencing sample was made of PBMCs or a T cell subset sorted from them (not recorded which). The origin of this receptor is a man younger than 35 who had mild COVID-19 (a few samples of this study predate the infection). The sample titles of this study are shuffled in the database, so cell type and time point are left out; the donor was told from shared clones. In this chain, TRBV5-1 is recombined with TRBJ2-1; 10 bases in between match TRBD2. The nucleotide sequence is given as TGCGCCAGCAGCCATAAAGCGGGGGGGCTCAATGAGCAGTTCTTC. It is translated as CASSHKAGGLNEQFF. With the portions outside the CDR3 filled from the reference TRBV5-1 and TRBJ2-1 genes, the complete variable region becomes KAGVTQTPRYLIKTRGQQVTLSCSPISGHRSVSWYQQTPGQGLQFLFEYFSETQRNKGNFPGRFSGRQFSNSRSEMNVSTLELGDSALYLCASSHKAGGLNEQFFGPGTRLTVL.